This T cell receptor (beta chain) was recovered during a study of blood T cell repertoires in COVID-19 (dated by TCRdb to the early 2020s). For the study in its entirety: The collaborator samples originated in the United States, Italy and Spain and spanned the acute and convalescent phases of COVID-19. The material from the prospective study consisted of cDNA or gDNA derived from T cells, B-cell-depleted T cells, or PBMCs. Subjects who had been exposed to COVID-19, were actively infected with it, or had recovered from it provided the deeply sampled blood TCRbeta repertoires that made up the dataset. The repertoires were released in a freely available public database meant as a resource for research on the immune response to SARS-CoV-2. Samples were obtained from the ongoing ImmuneRACE study (first 160 participants) and from 950 to 1,500 subjects provided by 6 global collaborators. The sample metadata nearly always contained a de-identified subject ID, COVID-19 status, age in years and sex. Where available, HLA class I and class II types were obtained from metadata supplied by the sample provider rather than from assay-based typing.

One collaborating source in Seattle enrolled patients while the patients were actively infected and followed the patients over time throughout the course of disease. Whole blood was collected in K2EDTA tubes by collaborating institutions according to the institutions' own protocols. For TCRbeta analysis, collaborators shipped samples in one of three forms: frozen whole blood, isolated PBMCs, or DNA extracted from either of those sample types. Here is what the overall study found, with its caveats: How much clinical and demographic metadata was included differed by source and by participant, and the metadata was provided uncurated.

TCRbeta CDR3 regions were amplified from genomic DNA by means of the immunoSEQ Assay, a bias-controlled multiplex PCR. In the source study's methods: The number of nucleated cells in each sample was estimated by amplification of reference gene primers within the assay. Sequence reads were collapsed and filtered to measure the absolute abundance of every unique TCRbeta CDR3 rearrangement. For each sample, productive Simpson clonality was calculated by taking the square root of Simpson's diversity index across productive rearrangements. Entries here come from immuneACCESS through TCRdb and include only in-frame sequences with V and J called. Some clones fail to appear in such tables; in the studies checked, an unresolved V gene covers under half of the shortfall, and the cause of the remainder is unknown. D and trimming were read from the DNA, whereas the V and J calls and clone size are those reported in that table. Counted in this sample were roughly 100,000 clones; roughly 90% of them appeared once. The ten largest clones take up 4% to 5.5% of the sample.

Regarding this clone: The antigen it binds to is not known. Base qualities are missing; no much larger clone stands one base away.

V is pruned by 1 base and J by 0 bases, leaving 3 bases of the junction without a gene match. Its CDR3 holds 16 amino acids, cysteine through phenylalanine. The retained sequence is limited to the CDR3, 48 bases, with the frame set at the first base. CDR1 and CDR2, per the germline V gene, are SGHRS and YFSETQ. The sample taken for sequencing was peripheral blood. The sequence joins TRBV5-1 to TRBJ2-3; 9 junctional bases match TRBD2. The source is a woman in her fifties or sixties with COVID-19, enrolled during active disease. For the CDR3, the sequence is CASSLTTSGSTDTQYF. The nucleotide sequence is TGCGCCAGCAGCTTGACGACTAGCGGTAGCACAGATACGCAGTATTTT.